The next 21 T cell receptor beta chains were all read from a single sample in a study of T cell repertoires in cytomegalovirus infection. TCRdb re-called the reads with MiXCR, one entry per CDR3 protein. This table has around 740,000 distinct CDR3 sequences, 35% to 40% appearing once. Sample: PBMCs. Receptors originate from a human donor in good health (CMV status not recorded). Some clones in this sample may be carry-over from other donors' samples.

V gene TRBV11-3 combines with J gene TRBJ1-5, with D uncertain. Germline-derived CDR1 and CDR2 are SGHNT and YENEEA. The CDR3 length is 20 residues. V lost 2 bases and J 6 bases, leaving 29 bases between the germline ends. The CDR3 DNA is TGTGCCAGCAGCTTATGCATGGGCGGGAGGGTCATTGCGAGACTTCAGCCCCAGCATTTT. This translates into CASSLCMGGRVIARLQPQHF.

This chain joins TRBV10-3 and TRBJ1-2; TRBD1 matches 7 bases. Trimming took 6 bases from V and 1 from J; bases not matched to a gene: 2. Germline lookup yields CDR1 ENHRY and CDR2 SYGVKD. The CDR3 is 13 amino acids. The CDR3 here is CAIRDRNNYGYTF. The DNA for the CDR3 is TGTGCCATCAGGGACAGGAATAACTATGGCTACACCTTC.

This clonotype was counted between two and nine times. This chain connects TRBV7-2 to TRBJ2-7, with D perhaps TRBD2 (6 bases). The CDR3 totals 15 residues. Germline CDR1 is SGHTA and CDR2 is FQGNSA. V shed 3 bases and J shed 5 bases, with 17 bases lying between them. CDR3: CASSLAGNTRDEQYF. Written as DNA, the CDR3 is TGTGCCAGCAGCTTGGCGGGGAATACCCGGGACGAGCAGTACTTC.

The rearrangement joins TRBV20-1 to TRBJ2-2; D gene uncertain. The germline gives CDR1 DFQATT, CDR2 SNEGSKA (reference sequence). Trimming took off 2 bases at V and 2 bases at J, with 9 bases between the two ends. CDR3 length: 14 amino acids. CDR3 loop: CSARLFLNTGELFF. The CDR3 region has the DNA TGCAGTGCTAGATTGTTCTTAAACACCGGGGAGCTGTTTTTT.

This sequence joins TRBV7-6 and TRBJ1-6, with D possibly TRBD1 on 6 matching bases. Per the germline V gene, CDR1 is SGHVS and CDR2 is FNYEAQ. The V and J ends lost 5 bases and 9 bases respectively, with 11 bases between them. The CDR3 is 13 amino acids. The CDR3 sequence is CASSPDRFSPLHF. For the CDR3, the DNA is TGTGCCAGCAGCCCAGACAGGTTTTCACCCCTCCACTTT.

The sample holds a few counts of this clonotype. The J gene is TRBJ1-2, the V gene TRBV28, with D maybe TRBD1 (5 bases). Trimming took off 3 bases at V and 4 bases at J, with 12 bases between the two ends. CDR1 and CDR2 from the germline V gene are MDHEN and SYDVKM. The CDR3 totals 14 residues. The CDR3, as DNA: TGTGCCAGCAGTTTTCAGGGAACCGCCTATGGCTACACCTTC. Translating it yields CASSFQGTAYGYTF.

CDR3: CASSTGFQPQHF. CDR3 coding DNA: TGTGCCAGCAGTACAGGATTTCAGCCCCAGCATTTT. The chain links TRBV6-5 to TRBJ1-5; D is perhaps TRBD1 (5 bases). The CDR3 has 12 amino acids. Germline assignment: CDR1 MNHEY and CDR2 SVGAGI. The germline V and J ends were trimmed by 5 bases and 6 bases, with 8 bases remaining between them.

This clonotype was detected only a few times. The chain carries TRBV28 and TRBJ1-5; D gene ambiguous. The CDR3 loop spans 14 amino acids. Trimming took off 4 bases at V and 0 bases at J, with 7 bases between the two ends. From germline, CDR1 is MDHEN and CDR2 SYDVKM. In DNA form, the CDR3 reads TGTGCCAGCAGTTCAACTTATAGCAATCAGCCCCAGCATTTT. Translation: CASSSTYSNQPQHF.

This clonotype was observed a handful of times. The CDR3 DNA reads as TGTGCCAGCAGTTTATCAGGCGGAGGTAATTCACCCCTCCACTTT. Translated: CASSLSGGGNSPLHF. The chain has TRBV27 and TRBJ1-6; D call uncertain. This CDR3 contains 15 residues. Germline V lookup: CDR1 MNHEY, CDR2 SMNVEV (reference sequence). Trimming removed 0 bases from V and 6 bases from J, with 9 bases in between.

This sequence joins TRBV7-2 and TRBJ2-7; TRBD2 agrees at 7 bases. Germline V gene sequence: CDR1 SGHTA, CDR2 FQGNSA. Trimming cost V 1 base and J 0 bases; bases outside gene matches: 9. This CDR3 is 17 amino acids long. The CDR3 bases are TGTGCCAGCAGCTTAGTGGGGGGGGGGTCAGCCTCCTACGAGCAGTACTTC. It yields the protein CASSLVGGGSASYEQYF.

Turning to this clonotype: Compared with germline, one end of the junction differs, possibly owing to a read error. The genes are TRBV27 and TRBJ1-6, with a tentative D call TRBD1 (5 bases). The CDR3 has 15 amino acids. The germline V gene encodes CDR1 MNHEY and CDR2 SMNVEV (reference sequence). In DNA form, the CDR3 reads TGTGCCAGCAGGGTCAAGACAGCCTACAATTCACCCCTCCACTTT. Residues: CASRVKTAYNSPLHF.

J is TRBJ1-2 and V is TRBV12-3 or TRBV12-4, with D tentatively TRBD1 (5 bases). V was clipped by 4 bases and J by 8 bases, with 14 bases between them. CDR3 length equals 13 residues. The DNA of the CDR3 is TGTGCCAGCAGTTCTACTCCAGGGCACGGCTACACCTTC. The encoded protein is CASSSTPGHGYTF.

The chain is built from TRBV2 and TRBJ2-3, with TRBD2 matching 10 bases. In germline, CDR1 is SNHLY, CDR2 FYNNEI. Trimming cost V 4 bases and J 2 bases; bases outside gene matches: 9. The CDR3 consists of 17 residues. DNA for the CDR3: TGTGCCAGCAGTGCGAGTCTAGCGGGAGTTGACACAGATACGCAGTATTTT. The encoded protein is CASSASLAGVDTDTQYF.

This clonotype showed up just a few times. V usage is TRBV2 and J usage is TRBJ1-5; unclear D gene. This CDR3 spans 13 amino acids. V was cut by 2 bases and J by 0 bases, with 2 bases left in between. Looked up from germline, CDR1 is SNHLY and CDR2 is FYNNEI. As DNA, the CDR3 is TGTGCCAGCAGTGAAACTAGCAATCAGCCCCAGCATTTT. It specifies CASSETSNQPQHF.

The chain uses TRBV7-9 and TRBJ2-5; 9 nucleotides match TRBD1. V lost 5 bases to trimming and J lost 2 bases; unmatched junction nucleotides: 12. The germline V gene has CDR1 SEHNR and CDR2 FQNEAQ (reference sequence). The CDR3 extends over 17 amino acids. The chain's CDR3 is CASSQPDRGAIQETQYF. The CDR3 nucleotides read TGTGCCAGCAGCCAGCCCGACAGGGGGGCGATACAAGAGACCCAGTACTTC. The entire variable domain, with the rest obtained from reference TRBV7-9 and TRBJ2-5, is as follows: DTGVSQNPRHKITKRGQNVTFRCDPISEHNRLYWYRQTLGQGPEFLTYFQNEAQLEKSRLLSDRFSAERPKGSFSTLEIQRTEQGDSAMYLCASSQPDRGAIQETQYFGPGTRLLVL.

This clonotype turned up a few times. The junction differs from germline at one of its ends, possibly a read error. CDR3 coding DNA: TGTGCCAGCAGTGCTGTAACAGGGGTAACCTTC. Its translation: CASSAVTGVTF. The V gene is TRBV6-1, the J gene TRBJ2-7, with 7 bases that match TRBD1. The germline V gene has CDR1 MNHNS and CDR2 SASEGT. The CDR3 runs 11 residues.

This clonotype showed up many times. The chain combines TRBV11-1 with TRBJ2-3; D not resolved. From germline, CDR1 is SGHAT and CDR2 FQDESV (reference sequence). Trimming pared 1 base from V and 1 base from J, leaving 9 bases between. The CDR3 contains 15 residues. The CDR3 nucleotides are TGTGCCAGCAGCTTAGGCTCGGGCGGCACAGATACGCAGTATTTT. The encoded protein is CASSLGSGGTDTQYF.

This clonotype has only a few counts. V and J are TRBV19 and TRBJ2-1; possible D gene TRBD1, 5 bases. The CDR3 has 18 amino acids. Germline lookup yields CDR1 LNHDA and CDR2 SQIVND (reference sequence). The V end lost 4 bases, the J end lost 2 bases, and 21 bases lay between the germline ends. The CDR3 loop reads CASSRVPTTQGAYNEQFF. CDR3 in DNA: TGTGCCAGTAGTAGGGTCCCCACAACGCAGGGTGCCTACAATGAGCAGTTCTTC.

The chain uses TRBV12-3 or TRBV12-4 and TRBJ1-5; tentative D call: TRBD1 (6 bases). The ends were cut back, 5 bases at V and 0 bases at J, with 11 bases in the middle. CDR3 length: 15 residues. CDR3 residues: CASSHQGTSNQPQHF. Here the CDR3 DNA reads TGTGCCAGCAGTCACCAGGGGACTAGCAATCAGCCCCAGCATTTT.

The CDR3: CASSQDPLASTDTQYF. CDR3 in DNA: TGTGCCAGCAGCCAAGATCCCCTCGCATCCACAGATACGCAGTATTTT. The chain combines TRBV3-1 with TRBJ2-3; no definite D call. Trimming cost V 0 bases and J 2 bases, with 12 bases left between them. The V gene's germline CDR1 is LGHDT and CDR2 YNNKEL (reference sequence). This CDR3 region has 16 residues.

This clonotype appeared a few times. The chain carries TRBV19 and TRBJ1-1; D is uncertain. Germline CDR1 LNHDA, CDR2 SQIVND (reference sequence). Trimming took off 3 bases at V and 4 bases at J, with 9 bases between the two ends. The CDR3 consists of 13 residues. Written as DNA, the CDR3 is TGTGCCAGTAGTATTGGGTCGGGCACTGAAGCTTTCTTT. It codes for CASSIGSGTEAFF.